Below, 16 T cell receptor beta chains from the same sample are listed, as sequenced in a study of blood T cell repertoires in COVID-19. Assay used: immunoSEQ multiplex PCR; TCRdb lists only in-frame clones, some missing. In the table there are just under 80,000 clones, roughly 82% of which are singletons. Sequencing input: peripheral blood. The source is a human donor in a cohort sampled during active COVID-19.

The chain carries TRBV7-9 and TRBJ2-6; D might be TRBD1 (5 bases). V shed 0 bases and J shed 1 base, with 7 bases lying between them. The CDR3 totals 16 residues. Germline V gene lookup returns CDR1 SEHNR and CDR2 FQNEAQ (reference sequence). CDR3 sequence reads: CASSLAQGSGANVLTF. The CDR3, as DNA: TGTGCCAGCAGCTTAGCCCAGGGTTCTGGGGCCAACGTCCTGACTTTC.

In this sample, this clone turned up a few times. J is TRBJ2-1 and V is TRBV18; 7 bases align to TRBD2. CDR1 and CDR2 from the germline V gene are KGHSH and LQKENI. This CDR3 is built from 12 residues. The V segment lost 4 bases and the J segment 6 bases; nucleotides outside the gene matches: 0. The CDR3 sequence is CASSLAGNEQFF. The CDR3 DNA sequence: TGTGCCAGCTCACTAGCGGGCAATGAGCAGTTCTTC.

The rearrangement uses TRBV19 and TRBJ2-1, with TRBD2 identical over 9 bases. After removal of 4 bases from V and 8 bases from J, the junction contained 15 bases not matched to a gene. CDR3 length equals 17 residues. The germline CDR1 and CDR2 sequences are LNHDA and SQIVND (reference sequence). The DNA for the CDR3 is TGTGCCAGTAGTACCCTCTCAGGTAGCGGGAGATTTGATGAGCAGTTCTTC. It specifies CASSTLSGSGRFDEQFF.

The chain is built from TRBV12-3 or TRBV12-4 and TRBJ2-1, with D possibly TRBD1 on 6 matching bases. This CDR3 comprises 13 residues. The V end was cut by 1 base, the J end by 9 bases, with 10 bases between. In DNA, the CDR3 is TGTGCCAGCAGTTTAGGGGGGCCCCCTGAGCAGTTCTTC. This encodes CASSLGGPPEQFF.

This rearrangement joins TRBV28 to TRBJ1-6, with D perhaps TRBD1 (5 bases). Per the germline V gene, CDR1 is MDHEN and CDR2 is SYDVKM. The germline V and J ends were trimmed by 2 bases and 9 bases, with 8 bases remaining between them. The CDR3 is made up of 13 amino acids. CDR3 sequence (DNA): TGTGCCAGCAGTTTACAGGGAGGTTCACCCCTCCACTTT. As protein: CASSLQGGSPLHF.

The chain combines TRBV5-6 with TRBJ1-2, with a possible D match to TRBD1 (6 bases). CDR1 SGHDT and CDR2 YYEEEE come from the germline V gene. Trimming stripped 4 bases from V and 2 bases from J, with 12 bases between. The CDR3 spans 14 residues. The CDR3 protein is CASSVGGANYGYTF. The CDR3 bases are TGTGCCAGCAGCGTTGGGGGGGCGAACTATGGCTACACCTTC.

The V gene is TRBV2, the J gene TRBJ2-7; 7 bases align to TRBD1. The CDR3 spans 15 residues. V lost 0 bases to trimming and J lost 1 base; unmatched junction nucleotides: 3. The germline CDR1 and CDR2 sequences are SNHLY and FYNNEI. This CDR3 is CASSEAGQVSYEQYF. CDR3 coding DNA: TGTGCCAGCAGTGAAGCCGGACAGGTTTCCTACGAGCAGTACTTC. The variable domain in full, completed from reference TRBV2 and TRBJ2-7, reads EPEVTQTPSHQVTQMGQEVILRCVPISNHLYFYWYRQILGQKVEFLVSFYNNEISEKSEIFDDQFSVERPDGSNFTLKIRSTKLEDSAMYFCASSEAGQVSYEQYFGPGTRLTVT.

The genes are TRBV5-4 and TRBJ2-7; 9 bases are a match to TRBD1. Germline V gene sequence: CDR1 SGHNT, CDR2 YYREEE (reference sequence). The V and J ends lost 5 bases and 1 base, in that order; junction bases with no gene match: 10. The CDR3 is 16 residues long. The CDR3 is CASSYTSGTGSYEQYF. As DNA, the CDR3 is TGTGCCAGCAGTTACACCAGCGGGACAGGGTCCTACGAGCAGTACTTC.

The chain uses TRBV7-9 and TRBJ1-5, with 7 bases that match TRBD1. This CDR3 is 16 amino acids long. Germline V gene sequence: CDR1 SEHNR, CDR2 FQNEAQ (reference sequence). Trimming cost V 1 base and J 6 bases; bases outside gene matches: 9. CDR3: CASSLEGAGRAQPQHF. CDR3 nucleotide sequence: TGTGCCAGCAGCTTAGAGGGGGCAGGGCGGGCTCAGCCCCAGCATTTT.

This sequence joins TRBV21-1 and TRBJ2-6; no check of the table's D call, TRBD1, against the DNA was made. TRBV21-1 is a known pseudogene. CDR3 size: 16 residues. CDR3: CASSKLTGPGANVLTF. As DNA, the CDR3 is TGTGCCAGCAGCAAATTGACAGGGCCAGGGGCCAACGTCCTGACTTTC.

This clone appeared once. The chain couples TRBV6-5 to TRBJ2-4; 7 positions match TRBD1. This CDR3 has 14 residues. Looked up from germline, CDR1 is MNHEY and CDR2 is SVGAGI. Losses at the gene ends were 2 bases for V and 4 bases for J; bases not matched to a gene: 2. The CDR3 nucleotides read TGTGCCAGCAGTTACGACAGGGTAAAAAACATTCAGTACTTC. Its translation: CASSYDRVKNIQYF.

The CDR3 reads CAISELLAGEETQYF. The CDR3 nucleotides are TGTGCCATCAGTGAGTTGCTAGCGGGGGAAGAGACCCAGTACTTC. The chain couples TRBV10-3 to TRBJ2-5, with TRBD2 identical over 10 bases. The J segment lost 3 bases and the V segment lost 1 base, leaving 2 bases of the junction unmatched. Germline loops: CDR1 ENHRY, CDR2 SYGVKD. This CDR3 comprises 15 residues.

The chain has TRBV27 and TRBJ1-1; D is uncertain. The CDR3 spans 13 residues. Trimming removed 8 bases from V and 3 bases from J, with 13 bases in between. Germline values: CDR1 MNHEY, CDR2 SMNVEV (reference sequence). Here the CDR3 reads CASALPRDTEAFF. The CDR3 nucleotides read TGTGCCAGCGCCCTACCGAGGGACACTGAAGCTTTCTTT.

The rearrangement uses TRBV10-3 and TRBJ1-3, with 8 bases matching TRBD1. J lost 2 bases, V lost 6 bases, and 9 bases had no gene match. The CDR3 contains 16 residues. Germline CDR1 is ENHRY and CDR2 is SYGVKD. CDR3 nucleotide sequence: TGTGCCATCAGCGCAGGGGGCGGTAAAGCTGGAAACACCATATATTTT. Translated, it gives CAISAGGGKAGNTIYF.

The chain recombines TRBV6-2 or TRBV6-3 with TRBJ2-7, with TRBD2 matching 14 bases. The CDR3 is made up of 18 amino acids. Germline V gene data show CDR1 as MNHEY and CDR2 as SVGEGT. The V gene end was trimmed by 2 bases and the J gene end by 4 bases; junction bases not matched to a gene: 10. CDR3 in DNA: TGTGCCAGCAGTTACCGACCTGGGACTAGCGGGGGATCGTACGAGCAGTACTTC. Translating gives CASSYRPGTSGGSYEQYF.

The chain links TRBV7-6 to TRBJ2-2; 10 bases match TRBD1. CDR1 and CDR2 from the germline V gene are SGHVS and FNYEAQ. The junction had 6 bases not matched to a gene; V was cut back by 5 bases and J by 3 bases. The CDR3 runs 16 residues. For the CDR3, the DNA is TGTGCCAGCAGCCCCGGGACAGGGGCGGACACCGGGGAGCTGTTTTTT. Amino acid sequence: CASSPGTGADTGELFF.